Sequencing of this T cell receptor (beta chain) was carried out in a study of blood T cell repertoires in COVID-19. Study information: The origin of the acute and convalescent COVID-19 samples was the United States, Italy and Spain. The analysed material was cDNA or gDNA that came from T cells, B-cell-depleted T cells, or PBMCs.

Germline CDR1 reads MNHEY; CDR2 reads SVGEGT. Trimming left V 4 bases short and J 5 bases short, with 12 bases between. The CDR3 has 13 residues. Authors' methods: Reference gene primer amplification yielded estimated nucleated cell counts. Measured with immunoSEQ multiplex PCR; TCRdb has only the in-frame clones, and not every one. The V and J calls and clone size are taken from that table; D and trimming were inferred from the DNA. Of some 150,000 clones listed, approximately 90% are singletons. This clone has more than one count but fewer than ten. Sample: peripheral blood. This sequence was found in a woman in her 50s with active or convalescent COVID-19. V and J are TRBV6-2 or TRBV6-3 and TRBJ2-7; no reliable D call. The CDR3 sequence: CASSSPLTDEQYF. CDR3 nucleotide sequence: TGTGCCAGCAGTTCTCCACTTACCGACGAGCAGTACTTC.